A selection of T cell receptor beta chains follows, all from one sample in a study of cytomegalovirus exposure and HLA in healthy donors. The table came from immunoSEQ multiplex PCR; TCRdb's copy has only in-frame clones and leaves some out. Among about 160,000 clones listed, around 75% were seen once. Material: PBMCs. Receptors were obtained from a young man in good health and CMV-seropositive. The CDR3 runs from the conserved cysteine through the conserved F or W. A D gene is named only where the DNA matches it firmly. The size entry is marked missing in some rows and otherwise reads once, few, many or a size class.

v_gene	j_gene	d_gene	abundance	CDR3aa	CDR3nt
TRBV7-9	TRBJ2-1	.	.	CASSWRTVEQFF	TGTGCCAGCAGCTGGAGGACAGTCGAGCAGTTCTTC
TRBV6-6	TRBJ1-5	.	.	CASSYSSQPQHF	TGTGCCAGCAGTTACTCGAGTCAGCCCCAGCATTTT
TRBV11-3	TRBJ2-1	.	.	CASSTAGVSYNEQFF	TGTGCCAGCAGCACCGCCGGGGTTTCCTACAATGAGCAGTTCTTC
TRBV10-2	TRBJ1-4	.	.	CASSERGRGGEKLFF	TGCGCCAGCAGTGAACGGGGCAGGGGAGGGGAAAAACTGTTTTTT
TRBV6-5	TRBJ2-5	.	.	CASSGLETQYF	TGTGCCAGCAGTGGCCTGGAGACCCAGTACTTC
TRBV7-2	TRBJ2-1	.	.	CASSVDGTGDEQFF	TGTGCCAGCAGCGTGGACGGGACTGGGGATGAGCAGTTCTTC
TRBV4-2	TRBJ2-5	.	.	CASSPRQGQETQYF	TGTGCCAGCAGCCCGCGGCAGGGCCAAGAGACCCAGTACTTC
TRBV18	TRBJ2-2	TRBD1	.	CASSRISQGGTGELFF	TGTGCCAGCTCACGAATTTCACAGGGGGGCACCGGGGAGCTGTTTTTT
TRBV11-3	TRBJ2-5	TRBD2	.	CASSPPGLAEETQYF	TGTGCCAGCAGCCCCCCGGGACTAGCGGAAGAGACCCAGTACTTC
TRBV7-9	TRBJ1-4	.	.	CASSYGGGGNEKLFF	TGTGCCAGCAGCTATGGCGGGGGTGGTAATGAAAAACTGTTTTTT
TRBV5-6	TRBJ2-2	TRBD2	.	CASTGGGPWTGELFF	TGTGCCAGCACCGGGGGGGGTCCCTGGACCGGGGAGCTGTTTTTT
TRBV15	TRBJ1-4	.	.	CATSRDQAWAQELFF	TGTGCCACCAGCAGAGATCAGGCTTGGGCCCAGGAACTGTTTTTT
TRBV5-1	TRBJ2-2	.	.	CASSLGGFGELFF	TGCGCCAGCAGCTTGGGGGGCTTTGGGGAGCTGTTTTTT
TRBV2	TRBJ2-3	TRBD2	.	CASTLAADTQYF	TGTGCCAGCACCCTAGCGGCAGATACGCAGTATTTT
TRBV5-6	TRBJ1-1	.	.	CASSPGGGNTEAFF	TGTGCCAGCAGCCCCGGGGGGGGGAACACTGAAGCTTTCTTT
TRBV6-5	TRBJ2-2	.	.	CASSYSRGDTGELFF	TGTGCCAGCAGTTACAGCAGGGGGGACACCGGGGAGCTGTTTTTT
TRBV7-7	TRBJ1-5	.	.	CASSLARQASLASNQPQHF	TGTGCTAGCAGCTTAGCGCGACAGGCCTCCCTGGCTAGCAATCAGCCCCAGCATTTT
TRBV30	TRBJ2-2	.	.	CAWNGGGTGELFF	TGTGCCTGGAACGGGGGAGGCACCGGGGAGCTGTTTTTT
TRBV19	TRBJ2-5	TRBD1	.	CASSRGQDSWETQYF	TGTGCCAGTAGTAGAGGACAGGACTCTTGGGAGACCCAGTACTTC
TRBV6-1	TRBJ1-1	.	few	CASSSDYTEAFF	TGTGCCAGCAGCTCAGACTACACTGAAGCTTTCTTT
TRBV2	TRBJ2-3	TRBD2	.	CASRGPTKTGLAGADTQYF	TGTGCCAGCAGAGGTCCAACAAAGACGGGACTAGCGGGAGCAGATACGCAGTATTTT
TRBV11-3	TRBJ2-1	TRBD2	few	CASSWESGRAYNEQFF	TGTGCCAGCAGCTGGGAAAGCGGGAGGGCCTACAATGAGCAGTTCTTC
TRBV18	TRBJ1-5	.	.	CANSPLGGRQPQHF	TGTGCCAACTCACCGCTCGGGGGGCGCCAGCCCCAGCATTTT
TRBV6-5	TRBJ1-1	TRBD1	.	CASRPDRVDTEAFF	TGTGCCAGCAGACCGGACAGGGTCGACACTGAAGCTTTCTTT
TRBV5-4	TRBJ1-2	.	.	CASSLSPGGNYGYTF	TGTGCCAGCAGCTTGTCGCCGGGGGGAAACTATGGCTACACCTTC
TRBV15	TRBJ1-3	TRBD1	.	CATGGTGPSGNTIYF	TGTGCCACCGGCGGGACAGGGCCCTCTGGAAACACCATATATTTT
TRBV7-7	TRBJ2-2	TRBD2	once	CASGASSGLNTGELFF	TGTGCTAGCGGTGCTTCTAGCGGCCTAAACACCGGGGAGCTGTTTTTT
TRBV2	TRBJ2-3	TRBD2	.	CASSEWRGRADTQYF	TGTGCCAGCAGTGAGTGGCGGGGGAGGGCAGATACGCAGTATTTT
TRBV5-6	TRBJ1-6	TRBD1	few	CASSFGTGTENSPLHF	TGTGCCAGCAGCTTTGGAACCGGGACAGAGAATTCACCCCTCCACTTT
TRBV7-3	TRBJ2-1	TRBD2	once	CASSPPGLNYNEQFF	TGTGCCAGCAGCCCGCCGGGACTAAACTACAATGAGCAGTTCTTC
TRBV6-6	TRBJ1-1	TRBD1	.	CASTWTGGMNTEAFF	TGTGCCAGCACCTGGACAGGGGGTATGAACACTGAAGCTTTCTTT
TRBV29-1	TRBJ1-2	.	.	CSVGSSTANYGYTF	TGCAGCGTTGGATCGTCGACAGCTAACTATGGCTACACCTTC
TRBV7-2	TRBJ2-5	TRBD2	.	CASSLPTSGTETQYF	TGTGCCAGCAGCTTACCTACTAGCGGGACAGAGACCCAGTACTTC
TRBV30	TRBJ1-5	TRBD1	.	CAWQGVSGDQPQHF	TGTGCCTGGCAGGGGGTCTCAGGGGATCAGCCCCAGCATTTT
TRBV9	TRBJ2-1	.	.	CASSVGGGVGTLNEQFF	TGTGCCAGCAGCGTAGGAGGGGGGGTGGGGACGCTCAATGAGCAGTTCTTC